These T cell receptor beta chains were read from a single sample in a study of blood T cells in healthy people across ages. TCRdb ran MiXCR on the 5' RACE reads and lists one entry per CDR3 protein. The table lists roughly 790,000 distinct CDR3 sequences, more than 40% of them singletons. The sequenced sample was blood. These receptors were obtained from a woman aged 55-70 years in good health. Each CDR3 is given with its conserved first and last residue. A D gene is named only where the DNA matches it firmly. Size is stated for part of the rows, as once, few or many counts, or as a class when the clone is expanded.

>-|TRBJ2-7|TRBV6-2/TRBV6-3|many
TGTGCCAGCAGCACAGTTCCCTACGAGCAGTACTTC
CASSTVPYEQYF
>-|TRBJ2-7|TRBV6-5|few
TGTGCCAGCAGTTACAAGGTATTCGGCTACGAGCAGTACTTC
CASSYKVFGYEQYF
>-|TRBJ2-3|TRBV7-2|-
TGTGCCAGCAGCCCGCGGGTCCTAGTGAGCACAGATACGCAGTATTTT
CASSPRVLVSTDTQYF
>-|TRBJ2-6|TRBV27|-
TGTACCAGCAGTTTAACCGGGACACCAATCTCTGGGGCCAACGTCCTGACTTTC
CTSSLTGTPISGANVLTF
>-|TRBJ2-7|TRBV6-6|-
TGTGCCAGCAGTTACACGGTTGACTACGAGCAGTACTTC
CASSYTVDYEQYF
>TRBD2|TRBJ2-5|TRBV3-1|few
TGTGCCAGTCGAGGGACTAGCGGACAAGAGACCCAGTACTTC
CASRGTSGQETQYF
>TRBD1|TRBJ2-7|TRBV19|-
TGTGCCAGTAGTGCCGGGACAGGGGACTACGAGCAGTACTTC
CASSAGTGDYEQYF
>-|TRBJ2-7|TRBV6-5|-
TGTGCCAGCAGTTACGTGGGATTCTACGAGCAGTACTTC
CASSYVGFYEQYF
>TRBD1|TRBJ2-5|TRBV24-1|-
TGTGCCACCAGTGATTCGAGACAGGGGGCTAACAATGAGCGGTACTTC
CATSDSRQGANNERYF
>-|TRBJ2-5|TRBV1|-
TGCACCAGCCGAATAAGGGACGGCCAAGAGACCCAGTACTTC
CTSRIRDGQETQYF
>-|TRBJ1-2|TRBV7-9|-
TGTGCCAGCAGCCTCGAATCAGGGCGCTACACCTTC
CASSLESGRYTF
>-|TRBJ2-6|TRBV7-3|-
TGTGCCAGCAGCTCCCGGGGGGCCAACGTCCTGACTTTC
CASSSRGANVLTF
>TRBD2|TRBJ2-1|TRBV6-1|-
TGTGCCAGCAACCGAACTAGCGGGGTCCACAATGAGCAGTTCTTC
CASNRTSGVHNEQFF
>-|TRBJ1-5|TRBV7-6|-
TGTGCCAGCAGCCCAAAAACGGCTGGGCAGCCCCAGCATTTT
CASSPKTAGQPQHF
>-|TRBJ2-1|TRBV5-1|-
TGCGCCAGCAGCTTGGGTGGGGGGGCTAGGGGCAATGAGCAGTTCTTC
CASSLGGGARGNEQFF
>TRBD2|TRBJ2-7|TRBV6-1|-
TGTGCCAGCAGTGACCCGCCCCGGGGGGTCACCTACGAGCAGTACTTC
CASSDPPRGVTYEQYF
>TRBD2|TRBJ2-5|TRBV7-2|few
TGTGCCAGCAGCGAACCTAGCGGGAGGGCCGATTGCCAAGAGACCCAGTACTTC
CASSEPSGRADCQETQYF
>-|TRBJ2-1|TRBV11-3|-
TGTGCCAGCAGCGCTGAAGCGGGCTCCTACAATGAGCAGTTCTTC
CASSAEAGSYNEQFF
>TRBD1|TRBJ2-7|TRBV28|once
TGTGCCAGCAGTCCCTTCGGGACAGAAATCTACGAGCAGTACTTC
CASSPFGTEIYEQYF
>TRBD2|TRBJ2-7|TRBV20-1|-
TGCAGTGCTAGGACTAGCGGGAGAGGTGGCTACGAGCAGTACTTC
CSARTSGRGGYEQYF
>-|TRBJ2-5|TRBV27|-
TGTGCCAGCAGTTTCAGGGGCGGAAAGCAGTACTTC
CASSFRGGKQYF
>-|TRBJ1-6|TRBV3-1|-
TGTGCCAGCAGCCAAGAATGGTCGGCAGGGGAGGTTTCACCCCTCCACTTT
CASSQEWSAGEVSPLHF
>-|TRBJ1-6|TRBV5-1|few
TGCGCCAGCAGCTTGGACCAGGGGATGGATTCACCCCTCCACTTT
CASSLDQGMDSPLHF
>TRBD1|TRBJ2-7|TRBV6-5|few
TGTGCCAGCAGTTACGTCGGGACAGTCTCCTACGAGCAGTACTTC
CASSYVGTVSYEQYF
>-|TRBJ2-1|TRBV7-7|few
TGTGCCAGCAGCCCACACACAGGGGGGGGGAGCAATGAGCAGTTCTTC
CASSPHTGGGSNEQFF
>TRBD1|TRBJ1-4|TRBV10-3|-
TGTGCCACCAGGACAGGGGGCGCGTCTAATGAAAAACTGTTTTTT
CATRTGGASNEKLFF
>-|TRBJ2-1|TRBV28|-
TGTGCCAGCAGTTGCGGGCAGGGGTCCTACAATGAGCAGTTCTTC
CASSCGQGSYNEQFF
>-|TRBJ2-6|TRBV5-1|-
TGCGCCAGCAGCTTGGGGGAATCTGGGGCCAACGTCCTGACTTTC
CASSLGESGANVLTF
>-|TRBJ2-1|TRBV11-2|many
TGTGCCAGCAGCTTAGAAGGGACCGTGTCCTACAATGAGCAGTTCTTC
CASSLEGTVSYNEQFF
>TRBD1|TRBJ2-5|TRBV6-6|few
TGTGCCAGCAGGGCCGGGACAGGGAAAGAGACCCAGTACTTC
CASRAGTGKETQYF
>TRBD2|TRBJ2-5|TRBV4-1|-
TGCGCCAGCAGCCAAGAGTGGAGCGGGGGACAAGAGACCCAGTACTTC
CASSQEWSGGQETQYF
>-|TRBJ2-1|TRBV25-1|-
TGTGCCAGCAGTGAAGGGGGGCAGGGCTACAATGAGCAGTTCTTC
CASSEGGQGYNEQFF
>TRBD1|TRBJ1-2|TRBV7-2|-
TGTGCCAGCAGCTTCAAGGACAGGGGGCAGAGTGGCTACACCTTC
CASSFKDRGQSGYTF
>TRBD1|TRBJ1-5|TRBV12-3/TRBV12-4|-
TGTGCCAGCAGATCAGGGGGGAGACAGGGGTTTGAGCCCCAGCATTTT
CASRSGGRQGFEPQHF
>-|TRBJ2-5|TRBV2|few
TGTGCCAGCAGACCAAACGGGCAGGGTGGCGAGACCCAGTACTTC
CASRPNGQGGETQYF
>-|TRBJ1-4|TRBV30|few
TGTGCCTCCCCCGGACGCGGATATGAAAAACTGTTTTTT
CASPGRGYEKLFF
>-|TRBJ2-7|TRBV20-1|-
TGCAGTGCTGCCGGGACCCAGCGCGGGTCCTACGAGCAGTACTTC
CSAAGTQRGSYEQYF
>-|TRBJ1-1|TRBV18|few
TGTGCCAGCTCACCGCTGGACACTGAAGCTTTCTTT
CASSPLDTEAFF
>TRBD1|TRBJ2-7|TRBV7-8|-
TGTGCCAGCAGCCCTACCCGGCAGGGGGCCGACTACGAGCAGTACTTC
CASSPTRQGADYEQYF
>-|TRBJ2-1|TRBV28|-
TGTGCCACCCGAGAGGGGACGATTACCTACAATGAGCAGTTCTTC
CATREGTITYNEQFF
>-|TRBJ2-5|TRBV7-2|-
TGTGCCAGCAGCTTAGTGTCCGGGTACCAAGAGACCCAGTACTTC
CASSLVSGYQETQYF
>-|TRBJ2-7|TRBV5-1|few
TGCGCCAGCAGCGAAGACAGCATCTCCTACAATGAGCAGTACTTC
CASSEDSISYNEQYF
>-|TRBJ1-4|TRBV29-1|many
TGCAGCGTTGAGGGGGGAGTTGGTGAAAAACTGTTTTTT
CSVEGGVGEKLFF
>-|TRBJ2-7|TRBV6-5|-
TGTGCCAGCAGTTACTCGACGGAGGGGAACGAGCAGTACTTC
CASSYSTEGNEQYF
>TRBD2|TRBJ2-7|TRBV28|-
TGTGCCAGCAGACGGACTAGCGGGACCTACAATGAGCAGTACTTC
CASRRTSGTYNEQYF